Each of the 2 T cell receptor beta chains below was sequenced from the same sample in a study of beta chain features in type 1 diabetes (dated by TCRdb to the late 2010s). Library prep was done by the immunoSEQ multiplex PCR assay. The entire isolated RNA was reverse transcribed using the High Capacity cDNA Reverse Transcription Kit, and thus expressed TCRB transcripts were sequenced. TCRdb took this table from immuneACCESS and kept in-frame rearrangements with V and J called. Such tables lack part of the clones; where checked against another copy, unresolved V genes explain under half of the gap, and the rest is unexplained. The sample table contains under 350,000 clones; only one count was recorded for 14% of them. The biggest ten clones account for approximately 0.015% of the sample. Points the paper makes about the study in general: A moderate but significant shortening of TCRB CDR3 length was observed in type 1 diabetes patients in all four CD4+ subsets.

No antigens are known for them. The sequenced material came from naive CD4+ T cells from blood. The sample's cell subset or site label, in plain terms: true naive CD4+ T cells. The receptors originated from a man under 40 with type 1 diabetes.

The gene calls are TRBV18 and TRBJ2-7, with D possibly matching TRBD1 (5 bases). This CDR3 is built from 11 residues. Germline lookup yields CDR1 KGHSH and CDR2 LQKENI. Trimming stripped 4 bases from V and 4 bases from J, with 5 bases between. CDR3 nucleotides: TGTGCCAGCTCACAGGGGTACGAGCAGTACTTC. Its protein product is CASSQGYEQYF.

CDR3 region: CASSYSTGGKNIQYF. DNA for the CDR3: TGTGCCAGCAGTTACTCGACAGGGGGTAAAAACATTCAGTACTTC. The chain is built from TRBV6-6 and TRBJ2-4, with TRBD1 matching 9 bases. The CDR3 has 15 amino acids. From germline, CDR1 is MNHNY and CDR2 SVGAGI (reference sequence). The J segment lost 4 bases and the V segment lost 0 bases, leaving 1 base of the junction unmatched.